Each of the 21 T cell receptor beta chains below was sequenced from the same sample in a study of molecular identifiers for immune sequencing clone quantification (dated by TCRdb to about 2018). Libraries came from PCR. The listed sequencing device is Illumina HiSeq 4000. TCRdb's own reprocessing of the public reads used fastp at Q25 and MiXCR and kept productive beta chains. CDR3 protein duplicates are merged, each entry listing the most common genes and DNA. In all, the sample holds about half a million distinct CDR3 sequences, and 20% to 25% of those were seen once. Around 0.84% of the sample goes to the ten largest clones. The sequencing input was naive CD8+ T cells from blood, with Jurkat cell RNA spiked in. The intended sense of this specimen's cell subset or site label: FACS-sorted CD8+CD4-CCR7+CD45RA+ naive T cells. These receptor sequences come from a human donor in good health. Some libraries in this study had Jurkat cell RNA spiked in.

This clonotype was found a few times. The rearrangement uses TRBV27 and TRBJ2-7, with D possibly TRBD2 on 5 matching bases. This CDR3 has 15 amino acids. CDR1 and CDR2 (germline): MNHEY, SMNVEV (reference sequence). Trimming cost V 0 bases and J 3 bases, with 12 bases left between them. CDR3 coding DNA: TGTGCCAGCAGTTTATCTCAGGACTCGGACTACGAGCAGTACTTC. The encoded protein is CASSLSQDSDYEQYF.

The chain joins TRBV6-5 to TRBJ2-5; 7 bases fit TRBD2. The J segment lost 7 bases and the V segment lost 6 bases, leaving 11 bases of the junction unmatched. CDR1 MNHEY and CDR2 SVGAGI come from the germline V gene. CDR3 length equals 14 residues. The CDR3 DNA sequence: TGTGCCAGCAGCTCGAACGGGGGGTGGGGGACCCAGTACTTC. Translating gives CASSSNGGWGTQYF.

This clonotype was picked up a small number of times. The V and J genes are TRBV12-3 or TRBV12-4 and TRBJ2-6; no clear D gene. The CDR3 is 15 amino acids. The V gene lost 1 base and the J gene lost 0 bases, with 4 bases spanning the gap. This CDR3 is CASSLGHSGANVLTF. The CDR3, as DNA: TGTGCCAGCAGTTTAGGGCACTCTGGGGCCAACGTCCTGACTTTC.

Note on this clonotype: No conserved phenylalanine or tryptophan is present at the end of the CDR3, so a read error is the likely explanation. The chain recombines TRBV12-3 or TRBV12-4 with TRBJ2-1; TRBD2 matches 12 bases. Trimming at V came to 4 bases and at J to 6 bases, leaving 4 bases not matched to a gene. This CDR3 region has 15 residues. CDR3 sequence reads: CASSSSSGRVNEQFL. DNA of the CDR3: TGTGCCAGCAGTTCTTCTAGCGGGAGGGTCAATGAGCAGTTCCTC.

The sample holds a few counts of this clonotype. V is TRBV12-3 or TRBV12-4 and J is TRBJ2-6; D gene uncertain. The V and J ends lost 4 bases and 0 bases respectively, with 13 bases between them. The CDR3 is made up of 17 amino acids. The CDR3 spells CASSSGLFTSGANVLTF. The CDR3 DNA reads TGTGCCAGCAGTTCCGGGCTCTTCACCTCTGGGGCCAACGTCCTGACTTTC.

This clonotype was found many times. The genes are TRBV5-1 and TRBJ1-1, with D uncertain. Germline CDR1 is SGHRS and CDR2 is YFSETQ. The CDR3 extends over 15 amino acids. The germline V and J ends were trimmed by 1 base and 1 base, with 11 bases remaining between them. CDR3 sequence: CASSLSSVPNTEAFF. CDR3 DNA sequence: TGCGCCAGCAGCTTGTCGTCAGTACCGAACACTGAAGCTTTCTTT.

To note about this clonotype: The conserved phenylalanine or tryptophan is not found at the CDR3 terminus, so this likely reflects a read error. The genes are TRBV6-5 and TRBJ2-1; TRBD1 might be the D (6 bases). The V and J ends lost 5 bases and 0 bases respectively, with 11 bases between them. Looked up from germline, CDR1 is MNHEY and CDR2 is SVGAGI. The CDR3 has 15 residues. CDR3 residues: CASSTGHSSYNEQFY. The CDR3 nucleotides read TGTGCCAGCAGTACGGGACACAGCTCCTACAATGAGCAGTTCTAC.

V and J are TRBV7-3 and TRBJ2-1; 10 bases map to TRBD2. The J call may be wrong; the DNA end is better matched by TRBJ2-7. The CDR3 has 15 amino acids. Per the germline V gene, CDR1 is SGHTA and CDR2 is FQGTGA. In DNA, the CDR3 is TGTGCCAGCAGGTGGGGGCTAGCGGGAGACAATGAGCAGTACTTC. Its translation: CASRWGLAGDNEQYF.

Comment on this clonotype: Just one base apart from a much larger clone, this may be a read error. The CDR3 does not end in the conserved phenylalanine or tryptophan, so this is likely a read error. The chain links TRBV5-3 to TRBJ1-4, with 7 bases matching TRBD1. TRBV5-3 is treated as an ORF (open reading frame) with a function not yet certain. Germline trimming cut 8 bases from V and 5 bases from J; bases unmatched to any gene: 9. There are 14 residues in the CDR3. CDR3 region: CASSGGQRNEKLFS. The CDR3 DNA reads TGTGCCAGCAGCGGGGGACAGCGAAATGAAAAACTGTTTTCT.

The table lists this clonotype with many counts. The rearrangement joins TRBV4-3 to TRBJ2-2; 9 positions agree with TRBD2. The length of the CDR3 is 16 residues. From germline, CDR1 is LGHNA and CDR2 YSLEER. The V segment lost 5 bases and the J segment 0 bases; nucleotides outside the gene matches: 4. For the CDR3, the DNA is TGCGCCAGCAGCGATGGACTAGCGCCGAACACCGGGGAGCTGTTTTTT. It codes for CASSDGLAPNTGELFF.

This clonotype was detected ten times or more. CDR3 region: CASSQDSALSTDTQYF. CDR3 DNA sequence: TGTGCCAGCAGCCAAGATTCTGCCCTGAGCACAGATACGCAGTATTTT. This chain connects TRBV4-2 to TRBJ2-3; D is unresolved. From germline, CDR1 is LGHNA and CDR2 YNFKEQ. This CDR3 contains 16 residues. V was shortened by 0 bases and J by 0 bases, with 10 bases between the two germline ends.

V is TRBV27 and J is TRBJ1-1; D gene unclear. Trimming shortened V by 0 bases and J by 7 bases, and 12 bases separated the two germline ends. CDR3 size: 14 residues. Germline-derived CDR1 and CDR2 are MNHEY and SMNVEV (reference sequence). The CDR3 DNA reads TGTGCCAGCAGTTTATCGGGTATTTTGGGTGAAGCTTTCTTT. Translated: CASSLSGILGEAFF.

CDR3 bases: TGTGCCAGCAGTTCTGTTCTTGACAGGGCGAACTATGGCTACACCTTC. Amino acid sequence: CASSSVLDRANYGYTF. V gene TRBV6-2 or TRBV6-3 combines with J gene TRBJ1-2; TRBD1 agrees at 7 bases. With V trimmed by 4 bases and J by 2 bases, 10 bases remained unmatched. Germline CDR1 MNHEY, CDR2 SVGEGT. This CDR3 spans 16 amino acids.

Concerning this clonotype itself: One base away lies a much larger clone, so this may be a sequencing read error. The V and J genes are TRBV28 and TRBJ2-2; D could derive from TRBD1 or TRBD2 (5 bases each). V was trimmed by 3 bases and J by 6 bases, leaving 23 bases between them. The CDR3 spans 18 residues. Germline values: CDR1 MDHEN, CDR2 SYDVKM. Here the CDR3 reads CASSLTPDEGLGAGELFF. CDR3 coding DNA: TGTGCCAGCAGTTTGACCCCGGACGAGGGGCTTGGGGCCGGGGAGCTGTTTTTT.

Notes on this clonotype: Since a much larger clone is just one base distant, this may be a read error. This CDR3 fails to terminate in the conserved phenylalanine or tryptophan, so it likely reflects a read error. The chain recombines TRBV2 with TRBJ2-7, with 9 nucleotides matching TRBD2. Germline trimming cut 6 bases from V and 1 base from J; bases unmatched to any gene: 7. This CDR3 is built from 15 residues. Per germline, CDR1 SNHLY and CDR2 FYNNEI. CDR3 region: CASRMGREGSYEQYS. The CDR3 DNA follows: TGTGCCAGCAGGATGGGGCGGGAGGGGTCCTACGAGCAGTACTCC.

This clonotype showed up many times. This chain links TRBV7-3 with TRBJ1-1, with TRBD1 identical over 9 bases. Germline trimming cut 0 bases from V and 6 bases from J; bases unmatched to any gene: 2. CDR3 length equals 14 residues. Germline-derived CDR1 and CDR2 are SGHTA and FQGTGA. CDR3 DNA sequence: TGTGCCAGCAGCTTAACGGGACAGGGCGCTGAAGCTTTCTTT. Translating gives CASSLTGQGAEAFF. Together with reference TRBV7-3 and TRBJ1-1, the CDR3 gives the full variable domain: GAGVSQTPSNKVTEKGKYVELRCDPISGHTALYWYRQSLGQGPEFLIYFQGTGAADDSGLPNDRFFAVRPEGSVSTLKIQRTERGDSAVYLCASSLTGQGAEAFFGQGTRLTVV.

The V and J genes are TRBV4-1 and TRBJ2-3; TRBD2 aligns across 7 bases. CDR1 MGHRA and CDR2 YSYEKL come from the germline V gene. V was clipped by 2 bases and J by 0 bases; unmatched bases: 5. CDR3 length equals 16 residues. CDR3 amino acids: CASSQKTSTSTDTQYF. CDR3 bases: TGCGCCAGCAGCCAAAAGACTAGCACTAGCACAGATACGCAGTATTTT.

This clonotype appeared many times. This sequence joins TRBV7-2 and TRBJ1-4; D remains ambiguous. In germline, CDR1 is SGHTA, CDR2 FQGNSA. The CDR3 extends over 13 amino acids. Trimming removed 3 bases at V and 6 bases at J, with 8 bases between. As DNA, the CDR3 is TGTGCCAGCAGCTTGCGTTATGATGAAAAACTGTTTTTT. This sequence encodes CASSLRYDEKLFF.

There are a few counts of this clonotype. V gene TRBV7-6 combines with J gene TRBJ1-4; no firm D call. Germline V gene lookup returns CDR1 SGHVS and CDR2 FNYEAQ. This CDR3 region has 14 residues. Here the CDR3 reads CEPSHRRLNEKLFF. CDR3 DNA sequence: TGTGAACCCTCCCACCGCAGACTTAATGAAAAACTGTTTTTT.

As regards this clonotype: A much bigger clone sits one base away, suggesting this may be a read error. The CDR3 here is CSARDRRRENTGELFF. The CDR3 DNA reads TGCAGTGCTAGAGATCGCCGGCGGGAGAACACCGGGGAGCTGTTTTTT. The chain combines TRBV20-1 with TRBJ2-2; TRBD2 might be the D (6 bases). The V end lost 0 bases, the J end lost 1 base, and 12 bases lay between the germline ends. The CDR3 covers 16 residues. Per the germline V gene, CDR1 is DFQATT and CDR2 is SNEGSKA (reference sequence).

This clonotype was counted at least ten times. The chain uses TRBV5-6 and TRBJ2-3, with D possibly being TRBD2 (6 bases). Germline values: CDR1 SGHDT, CDR2 YYEEEE. The CDR3 totals 15 residues. Trimming took off 4 bases at V and 1 base at J, with 13 bases between the two ends. For the CDR3, the DNA is TGTGCCAGCAGCCGGGGGAGTTTCGGCACAGATACGCAGTATTTT. Protein sequence: CASSRGSFGTDTQYF.